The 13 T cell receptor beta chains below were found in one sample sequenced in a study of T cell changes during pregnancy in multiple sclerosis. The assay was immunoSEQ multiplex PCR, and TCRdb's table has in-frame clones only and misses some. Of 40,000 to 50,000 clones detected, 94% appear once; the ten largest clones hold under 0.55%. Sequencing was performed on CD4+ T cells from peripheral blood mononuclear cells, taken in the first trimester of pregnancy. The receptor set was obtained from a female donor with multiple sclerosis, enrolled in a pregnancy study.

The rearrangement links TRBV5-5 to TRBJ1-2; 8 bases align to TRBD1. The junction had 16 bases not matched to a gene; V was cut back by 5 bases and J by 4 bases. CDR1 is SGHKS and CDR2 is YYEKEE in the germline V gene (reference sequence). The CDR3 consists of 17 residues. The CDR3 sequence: CASSHLLGGQGGYGYTF. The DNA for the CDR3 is TGTGCCAGCAGTCACCTACTGGGTGGACAGGGAGGCTATGGCTACACCTTC.

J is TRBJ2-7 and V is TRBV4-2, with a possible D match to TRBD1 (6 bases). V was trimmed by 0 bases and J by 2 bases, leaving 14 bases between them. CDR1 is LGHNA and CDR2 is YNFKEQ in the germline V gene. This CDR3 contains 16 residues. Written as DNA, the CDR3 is TGTGCCAGCAGCCAAGAAGTGGGGACACGGGCCTACGAGCAGTACTTC. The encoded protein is CASSQEVGTRAYEQYF.

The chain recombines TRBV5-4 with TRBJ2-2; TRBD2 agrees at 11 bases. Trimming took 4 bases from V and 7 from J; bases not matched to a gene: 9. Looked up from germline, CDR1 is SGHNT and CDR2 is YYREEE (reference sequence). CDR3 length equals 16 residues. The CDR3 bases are TGTGCCAGCAGCAAAGGGACTAGCGGTGTTTACGGGGAGCTGTTTTTT. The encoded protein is CASSKGTSGVYGELFF.

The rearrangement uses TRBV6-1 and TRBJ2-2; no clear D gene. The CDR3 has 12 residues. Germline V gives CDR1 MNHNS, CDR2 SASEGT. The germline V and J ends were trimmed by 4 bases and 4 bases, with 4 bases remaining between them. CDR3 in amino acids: CASSVLTGELFF. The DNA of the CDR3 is TGTGCCAGCAGTGTTCTCACCGGGGAGCTGTTTTTT.

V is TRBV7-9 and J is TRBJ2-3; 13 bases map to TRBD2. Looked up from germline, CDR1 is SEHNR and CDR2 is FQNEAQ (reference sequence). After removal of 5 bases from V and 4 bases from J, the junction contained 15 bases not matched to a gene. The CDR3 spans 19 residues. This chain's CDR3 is CASSLGGTSGASNADTQYF. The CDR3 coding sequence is TGTGCCAGCAGCCTAGGGGGGACTAGCGGGGCTTCGAACGCAGATACGCAGTATTTT.

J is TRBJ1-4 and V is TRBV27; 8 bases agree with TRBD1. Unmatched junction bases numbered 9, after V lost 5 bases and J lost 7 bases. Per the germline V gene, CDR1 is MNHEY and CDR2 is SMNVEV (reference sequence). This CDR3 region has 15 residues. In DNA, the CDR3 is TGTGCCAGCAGTCCCCTGACAGGGGTCGCTGAAAAACTGTTTTTT. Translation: CASSPLTGVAEKLFF.

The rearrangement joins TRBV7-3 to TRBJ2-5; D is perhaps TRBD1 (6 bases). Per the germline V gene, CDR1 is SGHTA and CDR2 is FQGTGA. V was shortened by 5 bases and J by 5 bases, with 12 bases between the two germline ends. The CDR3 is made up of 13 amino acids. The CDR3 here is CASSVTGQETQYF. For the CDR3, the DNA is TGTGCCAGCAGCGTCACAGGGCAGGAGACCCAGTACTTC.

CDR3 coding DNA: TGTGCCACCAGCAGAGATTTGCGAGCGGGGCCAGGCTACAATGAGCAGTTCTTC. It yields the protein CATSRDLRAGPGYNEQFF. This chain uses TRBV15 with TRBJ2-1, with TRBD2 matching over 7 bases. V trimming: 0 bases; J trimming: 3 bases; junction bases outside the gene matches: 11. Germline CDR1 is LNHNV and CDR2 is YYDKDF (reference sequence). This CDR3 comprises 18 residues. The complete variable domain, with remaining parts taken from reference TRBV15 and TRBJ2-1, reads DAMVIQNPRYQVTQFGKPVTLSCSQTLNHNVMYWYQQKSSQAPKLLFHYYDKDFNNEADTPDNFQSRRPNTSFCFLDIRSPGLGDTAMYLCATSRDLRAGPGYNEQFFGPGTRLTVL.

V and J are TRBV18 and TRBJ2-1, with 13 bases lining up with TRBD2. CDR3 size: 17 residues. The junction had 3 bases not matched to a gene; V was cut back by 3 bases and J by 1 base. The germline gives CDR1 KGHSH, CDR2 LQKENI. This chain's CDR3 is CASSPRTSGGSYNEQFF. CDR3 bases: TGTGCCAGCTCACCCCGGACTAGCGGGGGTTCCTACAATGAGCAGTTCTTC.

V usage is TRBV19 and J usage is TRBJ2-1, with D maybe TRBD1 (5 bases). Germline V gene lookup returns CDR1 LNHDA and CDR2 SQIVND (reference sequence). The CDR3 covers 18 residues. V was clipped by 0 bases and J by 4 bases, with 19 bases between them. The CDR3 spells CASSIDRVMSRPYNEQFF. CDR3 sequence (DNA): TGTGCCAGTAGTATAGACAGGGTGATGAGTCGCCCGTACAATGAGCAGTTCTTC.

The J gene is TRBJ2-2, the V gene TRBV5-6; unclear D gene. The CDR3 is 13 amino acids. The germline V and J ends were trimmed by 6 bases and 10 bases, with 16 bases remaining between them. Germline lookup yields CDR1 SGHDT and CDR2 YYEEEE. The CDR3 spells CASTLSSSAELFF. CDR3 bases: TGTGCCAGCACTCTATCGAGCTCCGCGGAGCTGTTTTTT.

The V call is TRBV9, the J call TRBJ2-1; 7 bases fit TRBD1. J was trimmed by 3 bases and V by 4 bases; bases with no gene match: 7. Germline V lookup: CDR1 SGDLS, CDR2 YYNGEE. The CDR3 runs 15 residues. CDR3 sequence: CASSPTGNYYNEQFF. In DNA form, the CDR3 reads TGTGCCAGCAGCCCGACAGGGAACTACTACAATGAGCAGTTCTTC.

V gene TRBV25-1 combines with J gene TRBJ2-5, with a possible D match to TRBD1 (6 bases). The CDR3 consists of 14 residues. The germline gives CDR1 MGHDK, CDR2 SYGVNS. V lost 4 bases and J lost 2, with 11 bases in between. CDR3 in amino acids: CASSVGQAQETQYF. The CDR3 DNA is TGTGCCAGCAGTGTGGGACAAGCTCAAGAGACCCAGTACTTC.